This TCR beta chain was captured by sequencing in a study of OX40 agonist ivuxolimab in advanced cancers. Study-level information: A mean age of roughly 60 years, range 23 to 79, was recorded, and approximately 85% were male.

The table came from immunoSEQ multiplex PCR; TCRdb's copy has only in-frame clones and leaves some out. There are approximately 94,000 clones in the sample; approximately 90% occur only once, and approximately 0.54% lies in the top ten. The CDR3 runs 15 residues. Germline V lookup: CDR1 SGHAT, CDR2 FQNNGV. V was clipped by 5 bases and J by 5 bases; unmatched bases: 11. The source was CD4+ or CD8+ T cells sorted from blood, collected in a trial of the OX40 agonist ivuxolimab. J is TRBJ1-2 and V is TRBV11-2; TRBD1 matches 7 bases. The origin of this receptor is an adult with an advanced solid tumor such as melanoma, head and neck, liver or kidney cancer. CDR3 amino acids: CASSPSWDSEYGYTF. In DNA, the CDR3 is TGTGCCAGCAGCCCGTCCTGGGACAGCGAGTATGGCTACACCTTC.